The subject of this entry is one T cell receptor (beta chain). V was clipped by 2 bases and J by 4 bases, with 9 bases between them. CDR1 is MNHEY and CDR2 is SVGAGI in the germline V gene. The CDR3 spans 14 residues. The data were obtained in a study of blood T cell repertoires in COVID-19. Study-level background: Collection of acute and convalescent COVID-19 samples took place in the United States, Italy and Spain. T cells, B-cell-depleted T cells, or PBMCs provided the cDNA or gDNA that served as material.

As handled by the study authors: Using reference gene primer amplification, nucleated cell counts were estimated. Sequenced by immunoSEQ multiplex PCR; TCRdb stores in-frame clones only, minus some. That table is the source of V, J and clone size, and D and trimming were worked out from the DNA. Found here are some 350,000 clones, around 91% of them singletons; the top ten hold around 3.5%. The specimen was peripheral blood. The receptor was derived from a young woman who had recovered from COVID-19. This chain connects TRBV6-5 to TRBJ2-1, with a weak D call TRBD2 (6 bases). The chain's CDR3 is CASSYPGEYNEQFF. The DNA for the CDR3 is TGTGCCAGCAGTTACCCGGGAGAGTACAATGAGCAGTTCTTC.